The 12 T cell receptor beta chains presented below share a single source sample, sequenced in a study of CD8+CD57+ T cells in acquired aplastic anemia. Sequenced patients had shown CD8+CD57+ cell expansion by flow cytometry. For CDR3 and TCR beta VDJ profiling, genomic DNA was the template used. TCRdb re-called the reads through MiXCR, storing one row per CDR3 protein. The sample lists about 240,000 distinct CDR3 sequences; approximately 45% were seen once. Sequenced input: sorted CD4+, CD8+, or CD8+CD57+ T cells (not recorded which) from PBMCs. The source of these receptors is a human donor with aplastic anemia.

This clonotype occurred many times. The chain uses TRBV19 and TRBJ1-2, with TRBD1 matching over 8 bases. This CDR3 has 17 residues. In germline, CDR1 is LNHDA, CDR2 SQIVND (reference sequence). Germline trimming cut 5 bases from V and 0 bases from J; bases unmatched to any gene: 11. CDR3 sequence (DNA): TGTGCCAGTAGTTTCGGACAGGGATTTCGCGCTAACTATGGCTACACCTTC. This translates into CASSFGQGFRANYGYTF.

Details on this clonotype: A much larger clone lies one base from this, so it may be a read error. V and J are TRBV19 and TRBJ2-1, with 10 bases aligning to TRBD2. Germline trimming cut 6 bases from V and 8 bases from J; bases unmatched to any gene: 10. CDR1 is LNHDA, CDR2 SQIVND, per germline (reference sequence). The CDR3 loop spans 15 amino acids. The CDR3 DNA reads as TGTGCCAGTAGGGAGCTAGCGGGAGAGGTGTATGAGCAGTTCTTC. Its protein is CASRELAGEVYEQFF.

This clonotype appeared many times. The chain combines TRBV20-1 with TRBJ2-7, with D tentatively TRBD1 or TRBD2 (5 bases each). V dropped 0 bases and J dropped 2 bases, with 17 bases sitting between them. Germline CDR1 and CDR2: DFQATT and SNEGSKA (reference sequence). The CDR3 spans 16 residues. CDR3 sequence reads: CSARDLKGTLPYEQYF. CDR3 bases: TGCAGTGCTAGAGATCTTAAGGGGACCCTGCCCTACGAGCAGTACTTC.

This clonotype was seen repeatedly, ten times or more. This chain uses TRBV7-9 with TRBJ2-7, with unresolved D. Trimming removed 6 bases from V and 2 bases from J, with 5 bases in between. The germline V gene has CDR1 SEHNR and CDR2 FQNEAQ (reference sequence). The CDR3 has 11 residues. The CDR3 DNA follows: TGTGCCAGCAGTGCGACCTACGAGCAGTACTTC. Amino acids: CASSATYEQYF.

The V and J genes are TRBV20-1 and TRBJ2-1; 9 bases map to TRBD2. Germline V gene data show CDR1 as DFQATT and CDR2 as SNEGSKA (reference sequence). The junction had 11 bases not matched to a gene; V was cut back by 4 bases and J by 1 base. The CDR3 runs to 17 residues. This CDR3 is CSATRTSEGGSYNEQFF. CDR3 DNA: TGCAGTGCTACCCGGACTAGCGAAGGAGGTTCCTACAATGAGCAGTTCTTC.

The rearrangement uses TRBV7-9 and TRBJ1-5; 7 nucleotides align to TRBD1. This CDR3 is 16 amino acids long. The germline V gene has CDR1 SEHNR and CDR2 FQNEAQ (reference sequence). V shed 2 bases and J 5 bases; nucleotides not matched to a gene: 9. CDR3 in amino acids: CASSLMTGRIDQPQHF. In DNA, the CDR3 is TGTGCCAGCAGCTTAATGACAGGGCGGATTGATCAGCCCCAGCATTTT.

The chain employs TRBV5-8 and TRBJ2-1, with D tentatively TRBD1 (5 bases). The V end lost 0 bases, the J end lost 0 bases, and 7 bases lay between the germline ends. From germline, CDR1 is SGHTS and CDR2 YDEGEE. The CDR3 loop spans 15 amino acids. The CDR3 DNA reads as TGTGCCAGCAGCTTGGCTGGGGCCTCCTACAATGAGCAGTTCTTC. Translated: CASSLAGASYNEQFF.

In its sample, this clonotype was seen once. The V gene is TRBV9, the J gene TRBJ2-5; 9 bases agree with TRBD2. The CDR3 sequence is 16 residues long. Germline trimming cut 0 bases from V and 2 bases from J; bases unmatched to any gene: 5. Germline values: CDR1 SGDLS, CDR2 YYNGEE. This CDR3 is CASSVAQRGAQETQYF. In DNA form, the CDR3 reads TGTGCCAGCAGCGTAGCTCAGCGGGGGGCACAAGAGACCCAGTACTTC.

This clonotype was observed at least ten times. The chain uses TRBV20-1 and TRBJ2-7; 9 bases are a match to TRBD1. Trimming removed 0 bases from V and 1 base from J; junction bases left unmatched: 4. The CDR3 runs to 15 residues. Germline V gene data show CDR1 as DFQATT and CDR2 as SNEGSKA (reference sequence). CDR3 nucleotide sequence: TGCAGTGCTAGAGATGTGGGACAGGGATCCTACGAGCAGTACTTC. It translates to CSARDVGQGSYEQYF.

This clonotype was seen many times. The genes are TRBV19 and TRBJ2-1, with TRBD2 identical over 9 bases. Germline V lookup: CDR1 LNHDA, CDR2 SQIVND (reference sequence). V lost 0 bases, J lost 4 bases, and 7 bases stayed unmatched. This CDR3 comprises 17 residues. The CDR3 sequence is CASSIDSLAGTYNEQFF. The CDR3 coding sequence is TGTGCCAGTAGTATAGATAGTCTAGCGGGGACTTACAATGAGCAGTTCTTC.

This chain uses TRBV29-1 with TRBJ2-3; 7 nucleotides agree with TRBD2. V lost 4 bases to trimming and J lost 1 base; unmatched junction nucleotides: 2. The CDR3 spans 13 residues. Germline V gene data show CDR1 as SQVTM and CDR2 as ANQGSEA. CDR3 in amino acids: CSVVRGGTDTQYF. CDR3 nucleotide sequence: TGCAGCGTTGTTCGGGGGGGCACAGATACGCAGTATTTT.

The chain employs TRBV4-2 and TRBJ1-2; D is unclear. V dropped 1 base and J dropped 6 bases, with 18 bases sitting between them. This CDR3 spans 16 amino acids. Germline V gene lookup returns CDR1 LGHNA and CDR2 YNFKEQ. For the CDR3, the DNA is TGTGCCAGCAGCCAAGTCGACCAGGCGGGGAATGATGGCTACACCTTC. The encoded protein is CASSQVDQAGNDGYTF.